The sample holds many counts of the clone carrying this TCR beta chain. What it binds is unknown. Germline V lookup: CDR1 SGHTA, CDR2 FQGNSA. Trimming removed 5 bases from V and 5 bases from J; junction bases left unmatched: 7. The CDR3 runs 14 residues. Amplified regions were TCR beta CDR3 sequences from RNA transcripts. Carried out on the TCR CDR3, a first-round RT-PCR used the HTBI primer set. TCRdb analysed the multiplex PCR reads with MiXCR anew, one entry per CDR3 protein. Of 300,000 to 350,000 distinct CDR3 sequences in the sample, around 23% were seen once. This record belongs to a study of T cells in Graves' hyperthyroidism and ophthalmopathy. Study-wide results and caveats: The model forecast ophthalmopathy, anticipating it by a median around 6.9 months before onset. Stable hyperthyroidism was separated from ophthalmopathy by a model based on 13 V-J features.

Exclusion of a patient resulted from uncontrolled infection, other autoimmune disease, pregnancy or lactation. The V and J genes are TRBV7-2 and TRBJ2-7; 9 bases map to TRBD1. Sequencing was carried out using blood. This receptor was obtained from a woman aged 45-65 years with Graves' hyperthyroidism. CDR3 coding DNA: TGTGCCAGCAGCGTCTACAGGGGGCGCGACGAGCAGTACTTC. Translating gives CASSVYRGRDEQYF.